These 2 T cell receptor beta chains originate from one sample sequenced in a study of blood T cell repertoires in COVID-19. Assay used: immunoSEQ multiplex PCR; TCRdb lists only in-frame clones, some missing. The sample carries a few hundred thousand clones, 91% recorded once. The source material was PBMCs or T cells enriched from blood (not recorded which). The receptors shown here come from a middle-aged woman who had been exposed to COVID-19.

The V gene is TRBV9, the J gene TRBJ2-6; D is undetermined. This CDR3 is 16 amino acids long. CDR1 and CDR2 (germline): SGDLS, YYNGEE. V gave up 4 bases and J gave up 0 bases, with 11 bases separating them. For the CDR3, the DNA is TGTGCCAGCAGCAAACGGAGCGACTCTGGGGCCAACGTCCTGACTTTC. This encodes CASSKRSDSGANVLTF.

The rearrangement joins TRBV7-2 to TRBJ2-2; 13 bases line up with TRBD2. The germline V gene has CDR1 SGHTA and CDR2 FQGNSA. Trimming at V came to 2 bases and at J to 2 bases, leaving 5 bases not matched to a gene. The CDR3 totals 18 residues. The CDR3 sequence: CASSLRRLAGGNTGELFF. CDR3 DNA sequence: TGTGCCAGCAGCTTAAGGCGACTAGCGGGGGGAAACACCGGGGAGCTGTTTTTT.